Sequencing of this T cell receptor (beta chain) was carried out in a study of Tregs in tolerant kidney transplant recipients. Repertoires were generated with immunoSEQ multiplex PCR, while TCRdb's copy carries only in-frame clones and drops some. The sample contains under 95,000 clones, 80% to 95% of which appear only once. Unstimulated regulatory T cells (CD4+CD25+CD127-), CD4+CD25- non-regulatory cells, CD4 and CD8 cells were FACS-sorted from thawed PBMCs. Study conclusions and caveats: Validation in larger populations is needed because few patients were studied.

The trim removed 4 bases at V and 5 bases at J, leaving 8 bases unmatched. Germline V lookup: CDR1 SGHTA, CDR2 FQGTGA. The CDR3 is made up of 17 amino acids. About this clone: Its antigen is still unknown.

V and J are TRBV7-3 and TRBJ2-1, with TRBD2 matching over 13 bases. Material: Tregs from blood, obtained before the transplant. The clonotype was recovered from a human donor who received a combined kidney and bone marrow transplant. The CDR3 reads CASSSPGTSGIHNEQFF. The CDR3 region has the DNA TGTGCCAGCAGCTCGCCCGGGACTAGCGGGATTCACAATGAGCAGTTCTTC.